This TCR beta chain was documented in a study of cytomegalovirus exposure and HLA in healthy donors (TCRdb year 2017). A note on the overall study: According to a later analysis, the 120 or so validation repertoires were produced on the same platform as the roughly 720 repertoires of the first cohort. The study aimed to test whether cataloging public T cell receptors could reveal signatures of past pathogen exposure. A separate validation cohort of roughly 130 different subjects was used in addition to the roughly 700-subject first cohort. To predict cytomegalovirus infection status, the study brought together high-throughput TCR immunosequencing, statistical association of individual TCRs with disease status, and machine learning. Summary of the overall study and its limitations: The classifier was reported to diagnose cytomegalovirus status with high specificity and sensitivity in both the original cohort and the validation cohort. The study gave a list of 150 to 200 TCR beta chains associated with cytomegalovirus. While some public TCRs were present in many individuals, most TCR sequences turned up only very rarely across donors. In vitro tests confirmed that three of the cytomegalovirus-associated TCR beta chains recognize cytomegalovirus antigens. A later analysis found that TCRs clustered in the first cohort also tended to co-occur in the 120 validation repertoires, with more than 90% of cluster scores above 0. A later analysis had no HLA typing for the validation cohort, so co-occurrence there was scored across all 110 or so repertoires. According to the authors, the approach could potentially be generalized to other disease states and immunological phenotypes.

Separate from the roughly 650-subject first cohort, the validation cohort of over 90 subjects was the group to which the donors belonged. Library generation was performed with the immunoSEQ multiplex PCR assay. The paper's data handling went like this. To diagnose cytomegalovirus status from the catalog of TCR beta chain sequences, a statistical classification framework was built. TCRdb took over this immuneACCESS table, retaining in-frame rearrangements with V and J assigned. Such tables are incomplete; in checked studies, under half of the missing clones stem from an unresolved V gene, and the remainder is unexplained. The V and J calls and the clone size are those of that table, but D and trimming were determined from the DNA. The sample contains approximately 100,000 clones, 88% of them found a single time. The top ten clonotypes cover less than 2.5% of the sample. On this clone itself: Its antigen is still unknown. No quality values exist for individual bases; no much larger clone is one base distant.

The germline V gene sets CDR1 to MDHEN and CDR2 to SYDVKM. CDR3 length: 14 amino acids, cysteine to phenylalanine. Kept here is only the CDR3 DNA, which spans 42 bases and is read in frame from base 1. Germline trimming amounts to 4 bases on V and 8 bases on J, with 5 as the count of junction bases outside the gene matches. The receptor chain draws on TRBV28 and TRBJ1-4; the junction holds 9 bases that match TRBD1. The sample taken for sequencing was PBMCs. The sequence was collected from a woman younger than 30 in good health and CMV-seronegative. The nucleotides read TGTGCCAGCAGTTCGAGACAGGGGGTCGAAAAACTGTTTTTT. Its protein product is CASSSRQGVEKLFF.